This T cell receptor beta chain was recorded in a study of cytotoxic CD8 clonotypes in ibrutinib-treated CLL. Study-wide context: Of a cohort that held 11 relapsed/refractory and fewer than 16 treatment-naive patients, some 17 were IGHV unmutated. Samples averaged about 260,000 productive templates and tens of thousands of productive rearrangements.

Concerning this clone itself: Its specificity is unknown.

Regarding the study as a whole: Exceeding age-matched healthy donors, baseline clonality also tracked the counts of circulating CD8+ T cells.

Clones were read by immunoSEQ multiplex PCR, and TCRdb kept only the in-frame ones, dropping some. This table has some 7,800 clones, under 85% appearing once. This CDR3 contains 19 residues. This sequence joins TRBV21-1 and TRBJ2-3; TRBD2, the table's D call, lacks a check against the DNA. TRBV21-1 is a documented pseudogene. The sequence was collected from a human donor with chronic lymphocytic leukemia. Sample: PBMCs, taken before ibrutinib treatment. The CDR3 sequence: CASSKDCLAGHEAGDTQYF. The CDR3 nucleotides read TGTGCCAGCAGCAAAGACTGCCTAGCGGGGCACGAGGCCGGAGATACGCAGTATTTT.